Each of the 8 T cell receptor beta chains below was sequenced from the same sample in a study of a mutant IDH1 vaccine in newly diagnosed glioma. Clones were sequenced by immunoSEQ multiplex PCR, and TCRdb holds only the in-frame ones, with some missing. The data hold approximately 25,000 clones, with roughly 82% observed a single time. Time point denoted: week 47, end of study. Every vaccine dose comprised 300 ug of mutant IDH1 20-mer peptide plus topical imiquimod. Their target antigens are unknown. This material consisted of PBMCs, taken from a glioma patient whose treatment included an IDH1 peptide vaccine. Source of these receptors: a man between 35 and 55 years old with glioma. Some clones in this sample may be carry-over from other donors' samples.

This clone appeared a few times. The V gene is TRBV7-8, the J gene TRBJ2-7, with 8 positions matching TRBD1. The CDR3 sequence is 14 residues long. J gave up 5 bases and V 5 bases, and 8 bases lay outside the gene matches. The germline V gene has CDR1 SGHVS and CDR2 FQNEAQ. DNA of the CDR3: TGTGCCAGCAGCCCGGACAGGGTCAATGACGAGCAGTACTTC. Amino acids: CASSPDRVNDEQYF.

The chain links TRBV13 to TRBJ2-2, with TRBD1 as a possible D gene (6 bases). V was trimmed by 2 bases and J by 5 bases, leaving 12 bases between them. This CDR3 spans 15 amino acids. CDR1 and CDR2 from the germline V gene are PRHDT and FYEKMQ (reference sequence). Here the CDR3 DNA reads TGTGCCAGCAGCTTAAAGACAGGCCGGACCGGGGAGCTGTTTTTT. Its translation: CASSLKTGRTGELFF.

The V call is TRBV6-5, the J call TRBJ2-2; D is unresolved. Germline V lookup: CDR1 MNHEY, CDR2 SVGAGI. Trimming stripped 6 bases from V and 9 bases from J, with 14 bases between. This CDR3 contains 13 residues. The CDR3 region is CASRAPGLRELFF. Written as DNA, the CDR3 is TGTGCCAGCAGGGCCCCCGGCCTCCGGGAGCTGTTTTTT.

The chain combines TRBV7-6 with TRBJ2-6; D remains unclear. Germline V CDR1 and CDR2: SGHVS, FNYEAQ. V gave up 1 base and J gave up 1 base, with 8 bases separating them. There are 16 residues in the CDR3. In nucleotides, the CDR3 is TGTGCCAGCAGCTTAGGTCGCCCATCTGGGGCCAACGTCCTGACTTTC. It codes for CASSLGRPSGANVLTF.

The rearrangement joins TRBV6-4 to TRBJ1-2; possible D gene TRBD1, 5 bases. The CDR3 spans 14 residues. V was shortened by 4 bases and J by 4 bases, with 13 bases between the two germline ends. The germline CDR1 and CDR2 sequences are MRHNA and SNTAGT. The CDR3 here is CASSVLPRGYGYTF. Here the CDR3 DNA reads TGTGCCAGCAGTGTCCTCCCAAGGGGCTATGGCTACACCTTC.

The rearrangement uses TRBV6-6 and TRBJ2-2; TRBD1 agrees at 11 bases. The length of the CDR3 is 15 residues. From germline, CDR1 is MNHNY and CDR2 SVGAGI (reference sequence). The trim removed 5 bases at V and 2 bases at J, leaving 1 base unmatched. CDR3 sequence: CASSGQGANTGELFF. The CDR3 coding sequence is TGTGCCAGCAGTGGACAGGGGGCAAACACCGGGGAGCTGTTTTTT.

A few counts support this clone. The V call is TRBV19, the J call TRBJ1-2; 7 bases map to TRBD1. V lost 5 bases and J lost 4; bases outside the gene matches: 7. There are 14 residues in the CDR3. The germline CDR1 and CDR2 sequences are LNHDA and SQIVND (reference sequence). CDR3 sequence (DNA): TGTGCCAGTAGTCTCTTGGGACAGCGCTATGGCTACACCTTC. Amino acid sequence: CASSLLGQRYGYTF.

This chain connects TRBV6-1 to TRBJ1-5; D possibly corresponds to TRBD1 (5 bases). Germline V lookup: CDR1 MNHNS, CDR2 SASEGT. The CDR3 sequence is 15 residues long. V was cut by 2 bases and J by 1 base, with 9 bases left in between. The CDR3 sequence is CASSEFWDSNQPQHF. The DNA for the CDR3 is TGTGCCAGCAGTGAATTCTGGGACAGCAATCAGCCCCAGCATTTT.